This passage covers 22 T cell receptor beta chains from one sample sequenced in a study of naive and memory T cell subsets (dated by TCRdb to 2017 to 2019). Receptor amplification or capture employed 5' RACE. The run used an Illumina MiSeq. The ligated cDNA was amplified by four rounds of PCR, in which nested alpha and beta constant region primers were used together with the SP2 primer. Clones were called with MiXCR by TCRdb after fastp trimmed the public reads at Q25, and only in-frame beta chains were retained. All rows with the same CDR3 protein become a single entry with the most common DNA and genes. This sample has some 60,000 distinct CDR3 sequences in its table, and over 6% of those were observed once. Just over 9.5% of the sample rests with the top ten. The study reported a robust and sensitive protocol to amplify, sequence and analyze TCRs, based on 3' ligation of a UMI-containing oligonucleotide to TCR cDNA.

The receptors here all came from a female donor in good health.

This clonotype was seen ten or more times. This chain links TRBV29-1 with TRBJ1-1; D perhaps matches TRBD1 (5 bases). This CDR3 comprises 12 residues. Trimming cost V 1 base and J 11 bases, with 14 bases left between them. The V gene's germline CDR1 is SQVTM and CDR2 ANQGSEA. The CDR3: CSVEGQRLEAFF. The CDR3 nucleotides are TGCAGCGTTGAAGGACAGAGACTTGAGGCTTTCTTT.

V is TRBV3-1 and J is TRBJ1-6, with D possibly being TRBD1 (5 bases). Germline lookup yields CDR1 LGHDT and CDR2 YNNKEL (reference sequence). The ends were cut back, 1 base at V and 10 bases at J, with 14 bases in the middle. The CDR3 is made up of 15 amino acids. CDR3: CASSQVFRVGSPLHF. CDR3 DNA: TGTGCCAGCAGCCAAGTATTCAGGGTTGGCTCACCCCTCCACTTT.

This clonotype was counted at least ten times. The rearrangement uses TRBV7-6 and TRBJ1-1; a possible D gene is TRBD1 (5 bases). This CDR3 has 14 amino acids. V was cut by 2 bases and J by 4 bases, with 11 bases left in between. Per germline, CDR1 SGHVS and CDR2 FNYEAQ. The CDR3 loop reads CASSLQEGPTEAFF. CDR3 nucleotide sequence: TGTGCCAGCAGCTTACAGGAGGGACCCACTGAAGCTTTCTTT.

This clonotype came up many times. This sequence joins TRBV4-1 and TRBJ1-4, with no clear D. From germline, CDR1 is MGHRA and CDR2 YSYEKL. V was clipped by 5 bases and J by 8 bases, with 12 bases between them. The length of the CDR3 is 13 residues. CDR3 sequence: CASSGIIGEKLFF. CDR3 nucleotide sequence: TGCGCCAGCAGCGGTATCATTGGGGAAAAACTGTTTTTT.

The rearrangement joins TRBV6-5 to TRBJ1-1; the D is unclear. CDR1 MNHEY and CDR2 SVGAGI come from the germline V gene. Trimming cost V 0 bases and J 4 bases, with 9 bases left between them. The CDR3 extends over 14 amino acids. CDR3 protein: CASSYSRVGTEAFF. In DNA, the CDR3 is TGTGCCAGCAGTTACTCGAGGGTAGGCACTGAAGCTTTCTTT.

This clonotype appeared a few times. This chain connects TRBV28 to TRBJ2-7; D tentatively reads TRBD1 or TRBD2 (5 bases each). Germline assignment: CDR1 MDHEN and CDR2 SYDVKM. V gave up 5 bases and J gave up 6 bases, with 17 bases separating them. The CDR3 is made up of 14 amino acids. DNA of the CDR3: TGTGCCAGCAGTGTCCGGGGTGCAGGGCCCGAGCAGTACTTC. It translates to CASSVRGAGPEQYF.

V usage is TRBV4-2 and J usage is TRBJ2-1; the D is unclear. The V and J ends lost 0 bases and 10 bases respectively, with 10 bases between them. CDR1 is LGHNA, CDR2 YNFKEQ, per germline. CDR3 length: 13 residues. The CDR3 reads CASSQDQKDEQFF. CDR3 sequence (DNA): TGTGCCAGCAGCCAAGATCAAAAAGACGAGCAGTTCTTC.

This clonotype was detected ten times or more. The DNA of the CDR3 is TGTGCCATCAGTGTTAACAGGGGGCCGGCTAGTGGCTACACCTTC. The encoded protein is CAISVNRGPASGYTF. The rearrangement joins TRBV10-3 to TRBJ1-2; 9 positions match TRBD1. Trimming took 4 bases from V and 7 from J; bases not matched to a gene: 10. Germline V gene sequence: CDR1 ENHRY, CDR2 SYGVKD. This CDR3 is 15 amino acids long.

There are a few counts of this clonotype. The CDR3 nucleotides are TGTGCCAGCGGCGAGTTGGAAAACATTCAGTACTTC. Translated: CASGELENIQYF. The rearrangement links TRBV28 to TRBJ2-4; no clear D gene. Looked up from germline, CDR1 is MDHEN and CDR2 is SYDVKM. This CDR3 is 12 amino acids long. The V and J ends lost 8 bases and 5 bases respectively, with 10 bases between them. The full variable domain, rest sourced from reference TRBV28 and TRBJ2-4, is DVKVTQSSRYLVKRTGEKVFLECVQDMDHENMFWYRQDPGLGLRLIYFSYDVKMKEKGDIPEGYSVSREKKERFSLILESASTNQTSMYLCASGELENIQYFGAGTRLSVL.

This clonotype was seen ten or more times. The chain combines TRBV29-1 with TRBJ1-3, with D unclear. The CDR3 runs 13 residues. Germline V gene lookup returns CDR1 SQVTM and CDR2 ANQGSEA. Trimming took 4 bases from V and 1 from J, leaving 8 bases between them. The CDR3 DNA follows: TGCAGCGTTGGGCCCAGATCTGGAAACACCATATATTTT. This translates into CSVGPRSGNTIYF.

This sequence joins TRBV29-1 and TRBJ2-7; tentatively, D is TRBD1 (6 bases). The CDR3 is 14 residues long. Per the germline V gene, CDR1 is SQVTM and CDR2 is ANQGSEA. V lost 7 bases and J 1 base, leaving 17 bases between the germline ends. In nucleotides, the CDR3 is TGCAGCGCCACCCCAGGGGCAAGGTCCTACGAGCAGTACTTC. Protein product: CSATPGARSYEQYF.

This clonotype was counted many times. The J gene is TRBJ2-7, the V gene TRBV3-1, with a weak D call TRBD1 (6 bases). The CDR3 totals 15 residues. The germline V gene encodes CDR1 LGHDT and CDR2 YNNKEL (reference sequence). The V end was cut by 4 bases, the J end by 6 bases, with 19 bases between. The CDR3 sequence is CASSPFVQGLGEQYF. The CDR3 bases are TGTGCCAGCAGCCCCTTCGTACAGGGCCTAGGCGAGCAGTACTTC.

This clonotype showed up just a few times. The junction and the germline gene differ at one end; a read error may be behind it. V usage is TRBV3-1 and J usage is TRBJ1-2; D not resolved. Per germline, CDR1 LGHDT and CDR2 YNNKEL (reference sequence). The CDR3 extends over 12 amino acids. The CDR3 is CASSRRNYGDTF. The CDR3 DNA follows: TGTGCCAGCAGCCGCCGGAACTATGGCGACACCTTC.

This clonotype was observed at least ten times. The chain joins TRBV6-6 to TRBJ1-5; D may be TRBD1 (6 bases). The germline V gene encodes CDR1 MNHNY and CDR2 SVGAGI (reference sequence). Trimming left V 5 bases short and J 5 bases short, with 13 bases between. The CDR3 has 14 residues. CDR3 region: CASSKTDSYQPQHF. CDR3 coding DNA: TGTGCCAGCAGTAAGACGGACAGCTATCAGCCCCAGCATTTT.

This clonotype was picked up a small number of times. The chain couples TRBV28 to TRBJ1-5; a possible D gene is TRBD1 (6 bases). There are 15 residues in the CDR3. The germline V gene encodes CDR1 MDHEN and CDR2 SYDVKM. V was cut by 6 bases and J by 0 bases, with 12 bases left in between. CDR3 in amino acids: CASRGQLLSNQPQHF. The CDR3 region has the DNA TGTGCCAGCAGGGGACAACTCCTTAGCAATCAGCCCCAGCATTTT.

V gene TRBV28 combines with J gene TRBJ2-5, with D perhaps given as TRBD1 or TRBD2 (7 bases each). This CDR3 spans 16 amino acids. V lost 7 bases to trimming and J lost 7 bases, with 25 bases between them. CDR1 and CDR2 from the germline V gene are MDHEN and SYDVKM. CDR3 sequence (DNA): TGTGCCAGCACCCCGACAGCAGGGGGGGTATTTGGGACCCAGTACTTC. Amino acid sequence: CASTPTAGGVFGTQYF. The variable domain in full, completed from reference TRBV28 and TRBJ2-5, reads DVKVTQSSRYLVKRTGEKVFLECVQDMDHENMFWYRQDPGLGLRLIYFSYDVKMKEKGDIPEGYSVSREKKERFSLILESASTNQTSMYLCASTPTAGGVFGTQYFGPGTRLLVL.

This clonotype was detected many times. The chain has TRBV5-6 and TRBJ1-5; possible D gene TRBD1, 6 bases. V was pared by 4 bases and J by 6 bases, with 11 bases between. Looked up from germline, CDR1 is SGHDT and CDR2 is YYEEEE. The CDR3 is made up of 13 amino acids. The CDR3 spells CASSPWTVQPQHF. For the CDR3, the DNA is TGTGCCAGCAGCCCCTGGACAGTTCAGCCCCAGCATTTT.

J is TRBJ2-1 and V is TRBV3-1; 7 nucleotides line up with TRBD2. The CDR3 is 13 residues long. The germline V gene has CDR1 LGHDT and CDR2 YNNKEL (reference sequence). With V trimmed by 4 bases and J by 9 bases, 6 bases remained unmatched. CDR3 sequence (DNA): TGTGCCAGCAGCCGTCATTCGGGAGGTGAGCAGTTCTTC. Amino acid sequence: CASSRHSGGEQFF.

CDR3 in DNA: TGTGCCAGCAGTTTAAGCAGCGGGGGCTACGAGCAGTACTTC. This sequence encodes CASSLSSGGYEQYF. The chain employs TRBV12-3 or TRBV12-4 and TRBJ2-7; 8 bases are a match to TRBD2. This CDR3 comprises 14 residues. J was trimmed by 3 bases and V by 2 bases; bases with no gene match: 3.

There are a few counts of this clonotype. This chain joins TRBV5-5 and TRBJ2-5; unclear D gene. The V and J ends lost 3 bases and 3 bases respectively, with 3 bases between them. The germline V gene has CDR1 SGHKS and CDR2 YYEKEE (reference sequence). CDR3 length equals 11 residues. Here the CDR3 reads CASSYEETQYF. The CDR3 nucleotides are TGTGCCAGCAGCTACGAAGAGACCCAGTACTTC.

This clonotype showed up many times. The chain's CDR3 is CSATPARGISYEQYF. CDR3 bases: TGCAGTGCTACCCCTGCTCGCGGAATCTCCTACGAGCAGTACTTC. The chain uses TRBV20-1 and TRBJ2-7; D ambiguous. The CDR3 extends over 15 amino acids. Germline CDR1 reads DFQATT; CDR2 reads SNEGSKA (reference sequence). The germline V and J ends were trimmed by 4 bases and 0 bases, with 16 bases remaining between them.

This clonotype occurred many times. The gene calls are TRBV4-2 and TRBJ1-1; the D is unclear. The CDR3 length is 16 residues. The germline CDR1 and CDR2 sequences are LGHNA and YNFKEQ. Trimming pared 0 bases from V and 1 base from J, leaving 12 bases between. CDR3 in DNA: TGTGCCAGCAGCCAAGATTTGGCAGCGGCGAACACTGAAGCTTTCTTT. It yields the protein CASSQDLAAANTEAFF.